This T cell receptor beta chain was profiled in a study of blood T cell repertoires in COVID-19. Study as a whole: PBMCs, B-cell-depleted T cells, or T cells were the source of the cDNA or gDNA that made up the material.

This CDR3 is 14 amino acids long. The germline V gene encodes CDR1 SEHNR and CDR2 FQNEAQ (reference sequence). V was shortened by 5 bases and J by 4 bases, with 14 bases between the two germline ends. Repertoires were generated with immunoSEQ multiplex PCR, while TCRdb's copy carries only in-frame clones and drops some. This sample has some 400,000 clones; about 90% occur once, and the top ten carry roughly 6.8%. The source material was peripheral blood. This sequence originates from a man aged 18 to 29 with active or convalescent COVID-19. V usage is TRBV7-9 and J usage is TRBJ1-2; D call uncertain. The CDR3 is CASSPPSFLYGYTF. In DNA, the CDR3 is TGTGCCAGCAGCCCCCCTTCGTTCCTCTATGGCTACACCTTC.